Sequencing of this T cell receptor beta chain was carried out in a study of blood T cell repertoires in COVID-19. From germline, CDR1 is LNHDA and CDR2 SQIVND (reference sequence). CDR3 length: 13 amino acids. With 6 bases removed from V and 2 bases from J, the gap between germline ends came to 11 bases. Generated by immunoSEQ multiplex PCR, the TCRdb table keeps only in-frame clones and is missing some. In the table there are around 270,000 clones, 65% to 90% of which are singletons. This clonotype was obtained from a man younger than 45 with active or convalescent COVID-19. The J gene is TRBJ2-7, the V gene TRBV19; D possibly corresponds to TRBD2 (5 bases). The sequencing input was peripheral blood. The CDR3 sequence is CASRGEQAYEQYF. The CDR3 coding sequence is TGTGCCAGTAGGGGAGAACAAGCCTACGAGCAGTACTTC.